This T cell receptor beta chain was captured by sequencing in a study of technical replicates of blood from several donors. The CDR3 runs 14 residues. Trimming took 3 bases from V and 7 from J; bases not matched to a gene: 5. Germline V lookup: CDR1 PRHDT, CDR2 FYEKMQ (reference sequence). The data were produced by immunoSEQ multiplex PCR, yet TCRdb's version contains in-frame clones alone and is incomplete. The sample comprises around 62,000 clones, 95% to 98% of which are singletons, and roughly 0.15% rests with the top ten. The chain recombines TRBV13 with TRBJ2-7; 11 bases line up with TRBD1. The clonotype originates from a human donor in good health. Specimen: T cells isolated from PBMCs. CDR3 loop: CASSLGTGGSEQYF. CDR3 coding DNA: TGTGCCAGCAGCTTGGGGACAGGGGGATCGGAGCAGTACTTC. Using reference TRBV13 and TRBJ2-7 for the parts outside the CDR3, the full variable domain is AAGVIQSPRHLIKEKRETATLKCYPIPRHDTVYWYQQGPGQDPQFLISFYEKMQSDKGSIPDRFSAQQFSDYHSELNMSSLELGDSALYFCASSLGTGGSEQYFGPGTRLTVT.